This T cell receptor (beta chain) emerged from a study of blood T cell repertoires in COVID-19. On the study more broadly: Italy, Spain and the United States were the sources of the convalescent and acute COVID-19 samples. The cDNA or gDNA used as material had been derived from T cells, B-cell-depleted T cells, or PBMCs.

Per the original methods: The authors estimated nucleated cell counts from reference gene primer amplification. Only in-frame clones appear in the TCRdb table, and some are missing; sequencing was by immunoSEQ multiplex PCR. The DNA was the basis for D and trimming; V, J and clone size are from that table. The table shows about 200,000 clones, with 89% occurring only once. CDR1 is LNHDA, CDR2 SQIVND, per germline (reference sequence). The V gene lost 4 bases and the J gene lost 7 bases, with 19 bases spanning the gap. The CDR3 has 16 amino acids. This receptor was obtained from a man between 35 and 55 years old with acute or convalescent COVID-19. Sample: peripheral blood. V is TRBV19 and J is TRBJ2-2, with a tentative D call TRBD2 (6 bases). The CDR3 DNA reads as TGTGCCAGTAGTAGCCCATCCGGGAGCGCGGGCGGGGAGCTGTTTTTT. Its translation: CASSSPSGSAGGELFF.